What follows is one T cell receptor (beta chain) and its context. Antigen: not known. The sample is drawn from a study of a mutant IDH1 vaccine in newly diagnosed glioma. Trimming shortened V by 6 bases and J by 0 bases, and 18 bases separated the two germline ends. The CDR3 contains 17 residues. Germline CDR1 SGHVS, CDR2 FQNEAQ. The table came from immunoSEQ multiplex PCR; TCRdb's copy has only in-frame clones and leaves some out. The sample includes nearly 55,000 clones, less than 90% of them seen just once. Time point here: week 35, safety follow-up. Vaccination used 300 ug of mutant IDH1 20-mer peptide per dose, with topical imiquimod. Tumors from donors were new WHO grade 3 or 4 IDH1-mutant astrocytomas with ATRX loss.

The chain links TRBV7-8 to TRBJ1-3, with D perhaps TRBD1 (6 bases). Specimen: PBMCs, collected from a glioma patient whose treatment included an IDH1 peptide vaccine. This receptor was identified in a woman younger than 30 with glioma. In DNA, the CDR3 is TGTGCCAGCAGATTTCAGGGGACGAAGAGCTCTGGAAACACCATATATTTT. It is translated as CASRFQGTKSSGNTIYF. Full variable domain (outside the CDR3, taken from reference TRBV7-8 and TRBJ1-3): GAGVSQSPRYKVAKRGQDVALRCDPISGHVSLFWYQQALGQGPEFLTYFQNEAQLDKSGLPSDRFFAERPEGSVSTLKIQRTQQEDSAVYLCASRFQGTKSSGNTIYFGEGSWLTVV.